This T cell receptor (beta chain) was sequenced during a study of T cell responses to AZD1222 COVID-19 vaccine (dated by TCRdb to about 2021). With respect to the entire study: TCR sequencing covered about 230 trial participants: 200 to 220 given two doses of AZD1222 and around 25 given two doses of MenACWY control vaccine. Trial participants were enrolled into age subgroups of 18-55, 56-69 and 70-plus years, which contained approximately 150, 30 and 60 TCR-sequenced participants, respectively. What the work shows at the level of the full study, not this receptor alone: Reportedly, almost half of the unique spike-specific TCRs recognized epitopes lying outside the regions that are mutated in the B.1.351 and B.1.1.7 variants. Conclusions about previously exposed vaccinees were limited because only a handful of AZD1222 recipients were SARS-CoV-2 seropositive at baseline. Vaccine-associated CD4 TCRs spanned the whole spike protein, with dominant responses in regions 160-218 and 743-854. In the small 56-69-year group, the increase in depth fell short of significance, most likely because of low power. Participants were mostly white British and included more females than males, and it was suggested by the authors that clonal diversity may have been underestimated. After two AZD1222 doses, both the breadth and the depth of spike-specific TCRs were significantly higher than at day 0 and than in MenACWY recipients. Because no samples from the day 14 peak response were available, repertoires could be characterized only after the peak T cell response.

The time point label for this specimen denotes: about 28 days (+/-7) after the second vaccine dose. Sample treatment or condition, as interpreted from the label and publication: meningococcal conjugate vaccine given as trial control. Samples from vaccinated people were obtained from the UK trials COV001 and COV002, which included a single-blind randomized controlled phase 2/3 trial of AZD1222 (ChAdOx1 nCoV-19) in healthy adults. Trial participant PBMC samples were collected at day 0 and day 28 after the second dose for TCRbeta chain sequencing. The CDR3 regions of human TCRbeta chains were subjected to immunosequencing. For the original study's pipeline: Repertoire TCRs were matched against a reference library of SARS-CoV-2-specific TCRs generated with the MIRA antigen-specificity platform. Breadth meant the fraction of unique TCRs that were SARS-CoV-2-associated, whereas depth meant the fraction of total T cells that were SARS-CoV-2-associated. Using the MIRA data, each spike-specific TCR was assigned both to the spike region to which the TCR was reactive and to a CD4 or CD8 class. Log10-transformed breadth and depth values were compared by one-way ANOVA with Sidak's multiple comparisons tests. Not all clones reach the TCRdb copy of this immuneACCESS table, which keeps in-frame sequences only. Checked studies attribute under half of the gap to unresolved V genes and leave the rest unexplained. For V, J and clone size, that table is used; D and trimming come from the DNA. The sample data list 150,000 to 200,000 clones, and about 90% of these were observed just once. The ten largest clones capture roughly 4.3% of the sample.

V and J lose 5 bases and 1 base, and a span of 11 bases separates them. Including the terminal cysteine and phenylalanine, the CDR3 comprises 14 residues. CDR3 DNA only is kept here, 42 bases in frame from base 1. Taken from the germline V gene (reference sequence), the CDR1 and CDR2 loops are SGHAT and FQDESV. Points on this clone: The antigen this receptor binds is unknown. No per-base quality is available; no much larger clone lies one base away.

Recombination joined TRBV11-1 with TRBJ1-1; the D gene is possibly TRBD1, with 5 bases matching. Material: peripheral blood, obtained 28 days after the second dose of the MenACWY control vaccine. The sequence derives from an adult who received the MenACWY meningococcal vaccine as a control. The CDR3 amino acid sequence is: CASSHRPGNTEAFF. The DNA sequence reads TGTGCCAGCAGCCACAGGCCTGGGAACACTGAAGCTTTCTTT.